The clone carrying this T cell receptor beta chain was seen once. Its antigen is currently unknown. The data are from a study of STAT5B mutations in CD4+ large granular lymphocyte leukemia. Study findings and constraints: Top patient clones used TRBV06 genes more often: 8/27 versus 2/35 in controls.

Germline CDR1 MRHNA, CDR2 SNTAGT. There are 14 residues in the CDR3. Trimming left V 8 bases short and J 6 bases short, with 17 bases between. Only in-frame clones appear in the TCRdb table, and some are missing; sequencing was by immunoSEQ multiplex PCR. The sample consists of under 30,000 clones, 65% to 80% of them appearing once. The chain joins TRBV6-4 to TRBJ1-5, with D tentatively TRBD1 (6 bases). This TCR was recovered from a human donor in good health. The sequenced sample was CD4+ T cells from blood buffy coats. As DNA, the CDR3 is TGTGCCAGCGGCCGGTTGCAGGGGCGTCAGCCCCAGCATTTT. It encodes CASGRLQGRQPQHF.